This T cell receptor (beta chain) was obtained from a study of CD4 T cells in relation to SARS-CoV-2 and coronaviruses. Regarding this clone: Its antigen remains unidentified.

Study conclusions and caveats: No donor gave both pre-pandemic and post-infection samples. The cross-reactivity analysis covered only spike protein, not other viral proteins.

Before the COVID-19 pandemic, during about 2011-2019, CD4+ T cells were taken from unexposed donors. After about 10 days of culture, CD4+ T cells were isolated. Cells permitting, SARS-CoV-2 S/N and four cold-coronavirus spikes were tested on unexposed-donor CD4+ T cells. PBMCs were plated at around 2 million per well in IL-2-containing medium. Per the germline V gene, CDR1 is SGDLS and CDR2 is YYNGEE. CDR3 length equals 16 residues. The V end lost 3 bases, the J end lost 4 bases, and 17 bases lay between the germline ends. The repertoire was sequenced with immunoSEQ multiplex PCR; TCRdb's copy has only in-frame clones and lacks some. The table shows tens of thousands of clones, with about four fifths occurring only once.

This rearrangement joins TRBV9 to TRBJ2-1; TRBD2 might be the D (5 bases). This TCR was recovered from a human donor in good health. The sequencing sample was made of CD4+ T cells from PBMCs, cultured in vitro. CDR3 region: CASSGRITRGYNEQFF. The CDR3 coding sequence is TGTGCCAGCAGCGGACGAATCACTAGAGGGTACAATGAGCAGTTCTTC.